This TCR beta chain was retrieved from a study of blood T cells in healthy people across ages. Healthy Caucasian individuals from Russia aged about 6 to 90 were enrolled as donors. Drawn from each donor were ten milliliters of peripheral blood. Concerning this clonotype: Antigen specificity is unknown. The junction shows a germline mismatch at one end, possibly a read error.

For the second PCR, which ran for about 7 to 11 cycles, a sample-barcoded 5' primer and a J-beta primer mix were used. Sequencing recovered at least 3 million CDR3-containing paired-end reads from each sample. TCRdb fed the 5' RACE reads into MiXCR, producing one record per CDR3 protein. The sample yields approximately 600,000 distinct CDR3 sequences, 58% seen once. Findings and caveats of the study: When one million T cells were used, diversity estimates were thought to be underestimates.

This clonotype originated in a man in his sixties in good health. The sample taken for sequencing was blood.

This chain's CDR3 is CSARRAGGNQETQCF. The CDR3 DNA reads TGCAGTGCTAGAAGGGCGGGGGGGAACCAAGAGACCCAGTGCTTC. The V call is TRBV20-1, the J call TRBJ2-5; TRBD2 matches 9 bases. The germline V gene encodes CDR1 DFQATT and CDR2 SNEGSKA (reference sequence). The CDR3 length is 15 residues.